What follows are 4 T cell receptor beta chains derived from one specimen sequenced in a study of human T cells and chemical hapten exposure. MiXCR, applied by TCRdb to the RACE reads, yields one record per CDR3 protein. The sample has about 350,000 distinct CDR3 sequences; over 6% are singletons. As to time point: patch test 2, 6 weeks after DPC sensitization. Treatment defined: therapeutic diphenylcyclopropenone sensitization with weekly scalp DPC. Sequenced here: whole blood, sampled in connection with sensitization to the hapten diphenylcyclopropenone (DPC). These receptors came from a woman between 18 and 29 years old with alopecia areata. Some clones in this sample may be carry-over from other donors' samples.

There are a few counts of this clonotype. The CDR3 coding sequence is TGTGCCAGCAGCTCCGGACAGGCTCGAGGGAGCAATCAGCCCCAGCATTTT. Amino acids: CASSSGQARGSNQPQHF. The genes are TRBV6-6 and TRBJ1-5; TRBD1 matches at 7 bases. Germline trimming cut 6 bases from V and 1 base from J; bases unmatched to any gene: 12. Looked up from germline, CDR1 is MNHNY and CDR2 is SVGAGI (reference sequence). The CDR3 runs 17 residues.

V gene TRBV20-1 combines with J gene TRBJ2-3; D possibly corresponds to TRBD1 (6 bases). The length of the CDR3 is 14 residues. Germline CDR1 is DFQATT and CDR2 is SNEGSKA (reference sequence). The V gene lost 0 bases and the J gene lost 6 bases, with 13 bases spanning the gap. CDR3 residues: CSAREQGWADTQYF. The CDR3 DNA follows: TGCAGTGCTAGAGAACAGGGCTGGGCGGATACGCAGTATTTT.

V and J are TRBV10-3 and TRBJ1-1; 7 positions match TRBD1. V lost 0 bases, J lost 0 bases, and 1 base stayed unmatched. CDR3 length: 15 residues. CDR1 is ENHRY and CDR2 is SYGVKD in the germline V gene. CDR3: CAISESQGVNTEAFF. CDR3 bases: TGTGCCATCAGTGAGTCCCAGGGGGTGAACACTGAAGCTTTCTTT.

This clonotype has only a few counts. The chain has TRBV4-1 and TRBJ2-7; D not resolved. CDR3 size: 15 residues. The V and J ends lost 0 bases and 2 bases respectively, with 11 bases between them. CDR1 and CDR2 from the germline V gene are MGHRA and YSYEKL. Written as DNA, the CDR3 is TGCGCCAGCAGCCAAGATTACGTGGTACCCTACGAGCAGTACTTC. Protein: CASSQDYVVPYEQYF.